A selection of T cell receptor beta chains follows, all from one sample in a study of metastatic and nonmetastatic thyroid tumors. With MiXCR, TCRdb reprocessed the PCR reads. The top ten clones hold 3% to 4.5% of a sample with approximately 13,000 clones, about 25% of them seen once. The sample comprised blood. All receptors derive from a female donor with papillary thyroid cancer or a benign thyroid nodule (not recorded which). Some clones in this sample may be carry-over from other donors' samples. CDR3s include the opening cysteine and the closing phenylalanine or tryptophan. Each record gives: J gene, clone size, D gene, V gene, CDR3 DNA, CDR3 protein. D genes are given only for firm matches. Expanded clones are given a class, and other clones once, few, many or no size at all.

TRBJ1-6 | NA | NA | TRBV11-2 | TGTGCCAGCGGATGGATTTCACCCCTCCACTTT | CASGWISPLHF
TRBJ1-2 | few | NA | TRBV10-3 | TGTGCCATCAATGCGGGTACGGAACAGGTCTATGGCTACACCTTC | CAINAGTEQVYGYTF
TRBJ1-2 | many | NA | TRBV5-1 | TGCGCCAGCAGCCCCGGGACCAACTATGGCTACACCTTC | CASSPGTNYGYTF
TRBJ1-2 | medium-sized | NA | TRBV10-3 | TGTGCCATCAGTGACCCAGGACAGCCTAACTATGGCTACACCTTC | CAISDPGQPNYGYTF
TRBJ2-3 | many | TRBD2 | TRBV10-3 | TGTGCCACCCGACTAGCGGGGATCACAGATACGCAGTATTTT | CATRLAGITDTQYF
TRBJ2-1 | many | TRBD2 | TRBV7-9 | TGTGCCAGCACCGTGTTCCCTAGCGGGAGTCGAGTCAATGAGCAGTTCTTC | CASTVFPSGSRVNEQFF
TRBJ2-7 | many | NA | TRBV5-1 | TGCGCCAGCAGCTTGACTACAGCTTCCTACGAGCAGTACTTC | CASSLTTASYEQYF
TRBJ2-2 | medium-sized | NA | TRBV6-1 | TGTGCCAGCAGTATTGACGGATCCTTGACCTCCACCGGGGAGCTGTTTTTT | CASSIDGSLTSTGELFF
TRBJ2-1 | many | TRBD2 | TRBV5-4 | TGTGCCAGCAGCTCGTACCGGGACTACCGAAGTACCAATGAGCAGTTCTTC | CASSSYRDYRSTNEQFF
TRBJ2-5 | many | TRBD2 | TRBV14 | TGTGCCAGCAGCCAGGGACTAGCGGGGAAAGAGACCCAGTACTTC | CASSQGLAGKETQYF
TRBJ1-3 | many | TRBD1 | TRBV10-3 | TGTGCCATCAAGAAGGCCGAACAGGGGAGCTCTGGAAACACCATATATTTT | CAIKKAEQGSSGNTIYF
TRBJ2-6 | NA | TRBD1 | TRBV20-1 | TGCAGTGCTAGGGTAGGGGGCCCTGGGGCCAACGTCCTGACTTTC | CSARVGGPGANVLTF
TRBJ1-2 | few | NA | TRBV6-1 | TGTGCCAGCAGGCCCGGGACGGTATTATATGGCTACACCTTC | CASRPGTVLYGYTF
TRBJ2-1 | many | TRBD2 | TRBV7-9 | TGTGCCAGCAGCTTAGTCCGGCTAGCGGGAGAGCAGTTCTTC | CASSLVRLAGEQFF
TRBJ1-1 | many | TRBD1 | TRBV5-1 | TGCGCCAGCAGCATCGAACAGGGGAGGGCTGAAGCTTTCTTT | CASSIEQGRAEAFF
TRBJ1-1 | NA | NA | TRBV19 | TGTGCCAGTAGTATCCAAGGCAGAGATAACACTGAAGCTTTCTTT | CASSIQGRDNTEAFF
TRBJ2-3 | medium-sized | NA | TRBV6-4 | TGTGCCAGCAGTGACGGGGGGGCCGGGGATACGCAGTATTTT | CASSDGGAGDTQYF
TRBJ1-5 | NA | TRBD1 | TRBV28 | TGTGTCAGCCCCAAACATGAGACAGGGATATTAAATCAGCCCCAGCATTTT | CVSPKHETGILNQPQHF
TRBJ1-2 | NA | TRBD1 | TRBV27 | TGTGCCAGCAGTTTGAACAGGGGGCTTTTGTTCGTCTATGGCTACACCTTC | CASSLNRGLLFVYGYTF
TRBJ1-1 | medium-sized | NA | TRBV6-5 | TGTGCCAGCAGTTACTCGTTGGGGTGGGACACTGAAGCTTTCTTT | CASSYSLGWDTEAFF
TRBJ2-6 | few | TRBD1 | TRBV20-1 | TGCAGTGCTAGTGAACCGGGACAGGAGATCTCTGGGGCCAACGTCCTGACTTTC | CSASEPGQEISGANVLTF
TRBJ1-6 | NA | TRBD1 | TRBV2 | TGTGCCAGCAGTAGACAGGGGAGAAATTCACCCCTCCACTTT | CASSRQGRNSPLHF
TRBJ1-6 | medium-sized | TRBD1 | TRBV6-1 | TGTGCCAGCAGTACATCGGGACAGGGGAGACCCCTCCACTTT | CASSTSGQGRPLHF
TRBJ1-5 | NA | NA | TRBV15 | TGTGCCACCAGCAGAGACCCAGTCGGCAATAAGACCCAGCATTTT | CATSRDPVGNKTQHF
TRBJ2-1 | many | TRBD2 | TRBV19 | TGTGCCAGTAGTTTGGGAGGGGTAGGGTCCTACAATGAGCAGTTCTTC | CASSLGGVGSYNEQFF
TRBJ1-2 | NA | NA | TRBV19 | TGTGCCAGTAACACTTGCACCTATGGCTACACCTTC | CASNTCTYGYTF
TRBJ2-1 | many | NA | TRBV7-3 | TGTGCCAGCAGCTTAACTCCAGCCTACAATGAGCAGTTCTTC | CASSLTPAYNEQFF
TRBJ2-3 | NA | NA | TRBV2 | TGTGCCAGCAGTTACACTCAGGATACTTCAGATACGCAGTGTTTT | CASSYTQDTSDTQCF
TRBJ2-7 | NA | NA | TRBV6-1 | TGTGCCAGCAGTCCGGGACAAGGGGGGGGCGAGCAGTACTTC | CASSPGQGGGEQYF
TRBJ2-3 | many | NA | TRBV7-3 | TGTGCCAGCAGGAGCGACACAGATACGCAGTATTTT | CASRSDTDTQYF
TRBJ2-2 | NA | TRBD1 | TRBV10-3 | TGTGCCATCAGTCCGGGACAGGGGGGCACTGTTGAGCTGTTTTTT | CAISPGQGGTVELFF
TRBJ1-4 | few | NA | TRBV28 | TGTGCCAGCAGTTTTGATCTGCTACCTAATGAAAAACTGTTTTTT | CASSFDLLPNEKLFF
TRBJ2-2 | many | NA | TRBV5-5 | TGTGCCAGCAGCTTGGCAGGCAGATTCACCGGGGAGCTGTTTTTT | CASSLAGRFTGELFF
TRBJ1-1 | few | NA | TRBV6-1 | TGTGCCAGCAGGACTGGAGCAGAAGGCGATTGGGCTCTCTTT | CASRTGAEGDWALF
TRBJ2-7 | NA | NA | TRBV4-2 | TGTGCCAGCAGCCAAGAACAGGGGGAGGGGTCCTACGAGCAGTACTTC | CASSQEQGEGSYEQYF
TRBJ1-1 | many | NA | TRBV24-1 | TGTGCCGTAACCGGGACAAACACTGAAGCTTTCTTT | CAVTGTNTEAFF
TRBJ1-2 | many | NA | TRBV4-2 | TGTGCCAGCAGCCCCACGGTGGAACGGGTCTATGGCTACACCTTC | CASSPTVERVYGYTF
TRBJ1-5 | NA | TRBD1 | TRBV18 | TGTGCCAGCTCACCGACGGGACAGGACAATCAGCCCCAGCATTTT | CASSPTGQDNQPQHF
TRBJ2-7 | NA | NA | TRBV20-1 | TGCAGTGCTAGAGTTTTCGAGCAGTACTTC | CSARVFEQYF
TRBJ2-7 | many | NA | TRBV4-1 | TGCGCCAGCAGCCCATCTTCCGGGAACGAGCAGTACTTC | CASSPSSGNEQYF
TRBJ2-1 | many | NA | TRBV2 | TGTGCCAGCAGTGAAGATTGGCCCAAAGTAGGTGAGCAGTTCTTC | CASSEDWPKVGEQFF
TRBJ1-4 | many | NA | TRBV5-1 | TGCGCCAGCAGCTTGGAAGGGGCTCTGCTCGAAAAACTGTTTTTT | CASSLEGALLEKLFF
TRBJ2-3 | many | NA | TRBV20-1 | TGCAGTGCTAGTCAGTATTTAGGCGGGTACACAGATACGCAGTATTTT | CSASQYLGGYTDTQYF
TRBJ2-1 | many | TRBD2 | TRBV3-1 | TGTGCCAGCAGCCCCCTCCTGGGGGGCGGGAGGGGTTACAATGAGCAGTTCTTC | CASSPLLGGGRGYNEQFF
TRBJ2-2 | NA | NA | TRBV5-1 | TGCGCCAGCAGCCCGCGAACTAGGGGAGACACCGGGGAGCTGTTTTTT | CASSPRTRGDTGELFF
TRBJ1-1 | few | NA | TRBV6-1 | TGTGCCAGCAGTCGTACAAAGATAGGACGGAACACTGAAGCTTTCTTT | CASSRTKIGRNTEAFF
TRBJ2-7 | medium-sized | NA | TRBV20-1 | TGCAGTGCTAGAGATCTGGCTAGCGCGGGTTTGGAGCAGTACTTC | CSARDLASAGLEQYF
TRBJ2-7 | few | NA | TRBV6-1 | TGTTCCAGTAGTGAGGCCGGGGGCAGGAACGAGCAGTGCTTC | CSSSEAGGRNEQCF
TRBJ2-1 | many | NA | TRBV18 | TGTGCCAGCTCACCTCCCGGGGTTTCCTACAATGAGCAGTTCTTC | CASSPPGVSYNEQFF
TRBJ1-1 | NA | NA | TRBV6-1 | TGTGCCAGCAGTGAAGCGGAGGAGGGCACTGAAGCTTTCTTT | CASSEAEEGTEAFF
TRBJ1-2 | medium-sized | NA | TRBV2 | TGTGCCAGCAGGTCAGGGTTTTTCTATGGCTACACCTTC | CASRSGFFYGYTF
TRBJ2-1 | many | NA | TRBV20-1 | TGCAGTGCAAGGACGGAGAGCTCCTACAATGAGCAGTTCTTC | CSARTESSYNEQFF
TRBJ1-6 | few | NA | TRBV7-2 | TGTGCAAGCTGCATAGCCGCAAATTCACCACTCCACTTT | CASCIAANSPLHF
TRBJ2-2 | once | NA | TRBV4-2 | TGTGCCAGCATCCCAGGGGGAGCACTAGCGGCCTTCTCGAACACCGGGGAGCTGTTTTTT | CASIPGGALAAFSNTGELFF
TRBJ2-1 | few | NA | TRBV10-3 | TGTGTCATCAGTGAGACCTGGCAGGCTCAAGACAATGAGCAGTTCTTC | CVISETWQAQDNEQFF